The 20 T cell receptor beta chains given below trace back to one sample, sequenced in a study of regulatory T cells in long-lasting Graves disease. The time point denotes: newly diagnosed GD, antithyroid drugs for less than 3 months. PBMC RNA was the source of the TCR library. Both iRepertoire HTBI primers and Arm-PCR of CDR3 regions were used to build the TCR beta libraries. TCRdb reanalysed the multiplex PCR reads using MiXCR and keeps one entry per CDR3 protein. The table has roughly 360,000 distinct CDR3 sequences, over 9.5% seen once; the top ten hold approximately 19%. This sample was also put to use in a study of T cells in Graves' hyperthyroidism and ophthalmopathy.

Source: peripheral blood mononuclear cells (PBMCs), taken at new diagnosis, from a patient treated with antithyroid drugs. These receptors originate from a woman aged 18-29 years with Graves disease.

The genes are TRBV19 and TRBJ2-1, with TRBD2 as a possible D gene (6 bases). V lost 8 bases and J 2 bases, leaving 16 bases between the germline ends. This CDR3 region has 15 residues. Per germline, CDR1 LNHDA and CDR2 SQIVND (reference sequence). Here the CDR3 reads CASLPPGGAYNEQFF. CDR3 DNA sequence: TGTGCCAGTCTACCGCCCGGGGGAGCCTACAATGAGCAGTTCTTC.

The table lists this clonotype with a count of one. One base away lies a much larger clone, so this may be a sequencing read error. This chain links TRBV11-2 with TRBJ2-7; D is uncertain. The CDR3 covers 12 residues. In germline, CDR1 is SGHAT, CDR2 FQNNGV. The CDR3 loop is CAGSFGRNGQYF. The DNA of the CDR3 is TGTGCCGGCAGCTTCGGACGGAATGGGCAGTACTTC.

This clonotype appeared many times. V is TRBV20-1 and J is TRBJ1-5; perhaps TRBD1 as D (5 bases). The CDR3 covers 14 residues. Trimming left V 5 bases short and J 7 bases short, with 18 bases between. Germline V lookup: CDR1 DFQATT, CDR2 SNEGSKA (reference sequence). The CDR3 DNA reads as TGCAGTGCTCAACGAGGGGAATTCGGGCAGCCCCAGCATTTT. Translating gives CSAQRGEFGQPQHF.

J is TRBJ2-1 and V is TRBV5-4, with D maybe TRBD1 (6 bases). Germline V CDR1 and CDR2: SGHNT, YYREEE (reference sequence). V lost 3 bases and J 5 bases, leaving 18 bases between the germline ends. This CDR3 is built from 16 residues. CDR3 region: CASSSPPGQENNEQFF. The CDR3 DNA reads TGTGCCAGCAGCTCCCCCCCGGGACAAGAGAACAATGAGCAGTTCTTC.

CDR3 region: CASSQDPLRGVYGYTF. As DNA, the CDR3 is TGCGCCAGCAGCCAAGACCCCCTTAGGGGCGTCTATGGCTACACCTTC. The J gene is TRBJ1-2, the V gene TRBV4-3, with a tentative D call TRBD1 (5 bases). This CDR3 contains 16 residues. CDR1 is LGHNA, CDR2 YSLEER, per germline. V lost 0 bases, J lost 4 bases, and 15 bases lay in between.

In this sample, this clonotype turned up many times. The chain couples TRBV19 to TRBJ2-1, with 8 bases aligning to TRBD2. The CDR3 is made up of 14 amino acids. Unmatched junction bases numbered 9, after V lost 7 bases and J lost 7 bases. The germline V gene has CDR1 LNHDA and CDR2 SQIVND (reference sequence). CDR3 DNA sequence: TGTGCCAGTACACCTCCGGGACTAGGTAATGAGCAGTTCTTC. This codes for CASTPPGLGNEQFF.

V is TRBV3-1 and J is TRBJ2-7, with D unresolved. V was trimmed by 6 bases and J by 10 bases, leaving 13 bases between them. CDR3 length: 11 residues. The germline V gene has CDR1 LGHDT and CDR2 YNNKEL (reference sequence). This CDR3 reads CASRGPQRQYF. The CDR3, as DNA: TGTGCCAGCAGGGGCCCTCAGAGACAGTACTTC.

This clonotype was seen at least ten times. The chain is built from TRBV12-3 or TRBV12-4 and TRBJ1-2; TRBD1 might be the D (5 bases). The CDR3 extends over 12 amino acids. V lost 6 bases and J lost 7, with 12 bases in between. This CDR3 is CASSQWGGGYTF. CDR3 bases: TGTGCCAGCAGCCAGTGGGGGGGTGGCTACACCTTC.

This clonotype was counted ten times or more. The chain employs TRBV6-1 and TRBJ1-6, with D perhaps matching TRBD1 (6 bases). CDR1 and CDR2 (germline): MNHNS, SASEGT. The CDR3 extends over 18 amino acids. V was clipped by 4 bases and J by 0 bases, with 16 bases between them. CDR3 nucleotide sequence: TGTGCCAGCAGTGTAGAAGCAGGGGAGAGCTCCTATAATTCACCCCTCCACTTT. Translated: CASSVEAGESSYNSPLHF.

This clonotype was counted many times. The chain recombines TRBV12-3 or TRBV12-4 with TRBJ1-1, with D unresolved. With 1 base removed from V and 3 bases from J, the gap between germline ends came to 9 bases. This CDR3 contains 14 residues. The CDR3 protein is CASSLEGLDTEAFF. DNA of the CDR3: TGTGCCAGCAGTTTAGAGGGATTAGACACTGAAGCTTTCTTT.

This clonotype was seen just once. A read error may be the cause here, since a much bigger clone is one base away. This chain links TRBV20-1 with TRBJ2-3; the D gene could be TRBD1 or TRBD2 (5 bases each). Germline V CDR1 and CDR2: DFQATT, SNEGSKA (reference sequence). The CDR3 spans 14 residues. CDR3 nucleotides: TGCAGTGCTAGAGGCTCGCCTAGCACAGGTACGCAGTATTTT. Translation gives CSARGSPSTGTQYF.

The chain uses TRBV5-8 and TRBJ2-2, with D possibly TRBD2 on 5 matching bases. V lost 1 base to trimming and J lost 1 base, with 11 bases between them. Germline V gene data show CDR1 as SGHTS and CDR2 as YDEGEE. This CDR3 spans 16 amino acids. The CDR3 loop reads CASSLSGLQNTGELFF. For the CDR3, the DNA is TGTGCCAGCAGCTTGTCAGGACTTCAGAACACCGGGGAGCTGTTTTTT.

A few counts support this clonotype. V gene TRBV4-1 combines with J gene TRBJ2-5; 7 bases align to TRBD1. CDR1 is MGHRA, CDR2 YSYEKL, per germline. This CDR3 has 16 residues. Trimming took 1 base from V and 0 from J; bases not matched to a gene: 5. CDR3 sequence reads: CASSQGGRGYQETQYF. As DNA, the CDR3 is TGCGCCAGCAGCCAAGGTGGCAGGGGGTACCAAGAGACCCAGTACTTC.

This clonotype was detected many times. DNA for the CDR3: TGTGCCAGCAGCTTAGCCCCCCCAGATACGCAGTATTTT. Its translation: CASSLAPPDTQYF. The chain is built from TRBV7-2 and TRBJ2-3; D is uncertain. The length of the CDR3 is 13 residues. The germline V gene encodes CDR1 SGHTA and CDR2 FQGNSA. V was clipped by 0 bases and J by 4 bases, with 5 bases between them. The full variable domain, with the rest looked up from reference TRBV7-2 and TRBJ2-3, is GAGVSQSPSNKVTEKGKDVELRCDPISGHTALYWYRQSLGQGLEFLIYFQGNSAPDKSGLPSDRFSAERTGGSVSTLTIQRTQQEDSAVYLCASSLAPPDTQYFGPGTRLTVL.

V usage is TRBV19 and J usage is TRBJ1-6; 8 positions agree with TRBD1. Germline trimming cut 5 bases from V and 0 bases from J; bases unmatched to any gene: 6. CDR1 is LNHDA and CDR2 is SQIVND in the germline V gene (reference sequence). The CDR3 consists of 17 residues. This chain's CDR3 is CASSRQGYSSYNSPLHF. The CDR3 DNA reads as TGTGCCAGTAGTCGACAGGGGTACAGCTCCTATAATTCACCCCTCCACTTT.

This clonotype appeared a few times. The chain employs TRBV7-8 and TRBJ2-7, with D perhaps matching TRBD2 (6 bases). Trimming cost V 5 bases and J 5 bases, with 19 bases left between them. The CDR3 loop spans 15 amino acids. Germline CDR1 SGHVS, CDR2 FQNEAQ. In DNA form, the CDR3 reads TGTGCCAGCAGCGTCGGGACGGGAGTCAGGAACGAGCAGTACTTC. It codes for CASSVGTGVRNEQYF. The full variable domain, completed using reference TRBV7-8 and TRBJ2-7, is GAGVSQSPRYKVAKRGQDVALRCDPISGHVSLFWYQQALGQGPEFLTYFQNEAQLDKSGLPSDRFFAERPEGSVSTLKIQRTQQEDSAVYLCASSVGTGVRNEQYFGPGTRLTVT.

About this clonotype: With a much larger clone just one base away, this may be a read error. The chain employs TRBV20-1 and TRBJ1-1; D remains ambiguous. Germline CDR1 and CDR2: DFQATT and SNEGSKA (reference sequence). This CDR3 has 13 residues. The CDR3 loop is CSAHNSPRTVAFF. The CDR3, as DNA: TGCAGTGCCCATAATTCTCCCCGGACTGTAGCTTTCTTT.

The chain uses TRBV6-1 and TRBJ2-1; D call uncertain. V gave up 3 bases and J gave up 0 bases, with 21 bases separating them. Germline CDR1 reads MNHNS; CDR2 reads SASEGT. The CDR3 runs to 19 residues. CDR3: CASSDKSLPSRISYNEQFF. The CDR3 bases are TGTGCCAGCAGTGATAAGAGCCTTCCTAGTAGGATCTCCTACAATGAGCAGTTCTTC.

This clonotype occurred many times. The rearrangement links TRBV6-1 to TRBJ2-3; D may be TRBD2 (6 bases). The CDR3 spans 17 residues. Trimming removed 6 bases at V and 10 bases at J, with 29 bases between. Germline V CDR1 and CDR2: MNHNS, SASEGT. The CDR3 is CASRHFYAGSEGGAQYF. As DNA, the CDR3 is TGTGCCAGCAGACATTTCTATGCGGGGTCGGAAGGAGGTGCGCAGTATTTT.

This clonotype has a count of ten or more. The chain uses TRBV5-1 and TRBJ2-5, with 7 bases matching TRBD1. The germline gives CDR1 SGHRS, CDR2 YFSETQ. V shed 4 bases, J shed 4 bases, and the junction held 10 bases outside the gene matches. The CDR3 length is 15 residues. This chain's CDR3 is CASSPGPRQGETQYF. In DNA form, the CDR3 reads TGCGCCAGCAGCCCTGGTCCGAGACAGGGAGAGACCCAGTACTTC.